Presented here are 3 T cell receptor beta chains from one specimen sequenced in a study of T cell responses to AZD1222 COVID-19 vaccine. Assay: immunoSEQ multiplex PCR; the TCRdb copy retains only in-frame clones and omits some. Here the sample spans some 180,000 clones, 91% being singletons. The input for sequencing was peripheral blood, taken 28 days after the second AZD1222 dose. Receptors were obtained from an adult who received the AZD1222 COVID-19 vaccine.

This rearrangement joins TRBV29-1 to TRBJ1-3, with 7 bases identical to TRBD1. Germline CDR1 reads SQVTM; CDR2 reads ANQGSEA. The CDR3 spans 14 residues. The V gene end was trimmed by 6 bases and the J gene end by 0 bases; junction bases not matched to a gene: 5. CDR3 nucleotide sequence: TGCAGCGTGGGCCGACAGGGCTCTGGAAACACCATATATTTT. It yields the protein CSVGRQGSGNTIYF.

The chain combines TRBV9 with TRBJ2-2, with a weak D call TRBD1 (5 bases). Looked up from germline, CDR1 is SGDLS and CDR2 is YYNGEE. The CDR3 totals 14 residues. V lost 0 bases to trimming and J lost 6 bases, with 9 bases between them. The CDR3 nucleotides read TGTGCCAGCAGCGTAGTGGGGCTTCCCGGGGAGCTGTTTTTT. Its protein product is CASSVVGLPGELFF. The full variable domain, in which reference TRBV9 and TRBJ2-2 provide the parts outside the CDR3, is DSGVTQTPKHLITATGQRVTLRCSPRSGDLSVYWYQQSLDQGLQFLIQYYNGEERAKGNILERFSAQQFPDLHSELNLSSLELGDSALYFCASSVVGLPGELFFGEGSRLTVL.

J is TRBJ1-5 and V is TRBV5-6; D is unclear. Germline loops: CDR1 SGHDT, CDR2 YYEEEE. The CDR3 spans 14 residues. Trimming removed 2 bases from V and 7 bases from J, with 13 bases in between. The CDR3 nucleotides are TGTGCCAGCAGCTTCCAAGGAAGAGTACAGCCCCAGCATTTT. Translating gives CASSFQGRVQPQHF.